This entry lists 10 T cell receptor beta chains sequenced from one sample in a study of CD8+CD57+ T cells in acquired aplastic anemia. Genomic DNA templated the TCR beta VDJ and CDR3 profiling. TCRdb ran MiXCR on the reads and lists one entry per CDR3 protein. This sample has around 120,000 distinct CDR3 sequences; about 43% occur once, and the top ten carry around 2.7%. Previously, flow cytometry had revealed CD8+CD57+ cell expansion in the patients chosen for sequencing. Sequencing used sorted CD4+, CD8+, or CD8+CD57+ T cells (not recorded which) from PBMCs. These receptors came from a human donor with aplastic anemia.

This clonotype was observed at least ten times. The rearrangement uses TRBV24-1 and TRBJ2-5; no clear D gene. The germline gives CDR1 KGHDR, CDR2 SFDVKD. CDR3 length equals 13 residues. V lost 7 bases and J 5 bases, leaving 13 bases between the germline ends. The CDR3 sequence: CATSLGSWETQYF. The CDR3 DNA reads as TGTGCCACCAGCCTTGGGTCATGGGAGACCCAGTACTTC.

This clonotype was detected many times. The chain joins TRBV11-2 to TRBJ1-2; tentatively, D is TRBD1 (6 bases). The ends were cut back, 3 bases at V and 4 bases at J, with 30 bases in the middle. Germline CDR1 is SGHAT and CDR2 is FQNNGV. The CDR3 consists of 20 residues. CDR3 nucleotide sequence: TGTGCCAGCAGCTTTAGACATCCTCCAAAACAGGGTCTAATCTCCTATGGCTACACCTTC. Protein sequence: CASSFRHPPKQGLISYGYTF.

Many counts were recorded for this clonotype. The rearrangement links TRBV6-5 to TRBJ1-2; TRBD1 agrees at 8 bases. Looked up from germline, CDR1 is MNHEY and CDR2 is SVGAGI. V lost 0 bases and J lost 7; bases outside the gene matches: 1. This CDR3 has 13 residues. DNA of the CDR3: TGTGCCAGCAGTTACTCCGGGACAGGTGGCTACACCTTC. It yields the protein CASSYSGTGGYTF.

The V gene is TRBV2, the J gene TRBJ2-5; weak D call: TRBD2 (6 bases). CDR1 and CDR2 (germline): SNHLY, FYNNEI. This CDR3 contains 13 residues. Trimming took off 6 bases at V and 4 bases at J, with 12 bases between the two ends. This CDR3 is CASRAGMAETQYF. DNA of the CDR3: TGTGCCAGCAGGGCGGGGATGGCAGAGACCCAGTACTTC.

The table lists this clonotype with many counts. This chain connects TRBV12-3 or TRBV12-4 to TRBJ2-1, with D possibly TRBD1 on 6 matching bases. This CDR3 region has 14 residues. Trimming took off 1 base at V and 5 bases at J, with 9 bases between the two ends. DNA of the CDR3: TGTGCCAGCAGTTTAGTCACAGGGCACAATGAGCAGTTCTTC. This sequence encodes CASSLVTGHNEQFF.

The J gene is TRBJ2-3, the V gene TRBV29-1; TRBD1 aligns across 9 bases. This CDR3 spans 13 amino acids. Germline CDR1 is SQVTM and CDR2 is ANQGSEA. The V and J ends lost 8 bases and 2 bases, in that order; junction bases with no gene match: 5. DNA for the CDR3: TGCAGCTCTGGGACAGGGAACACAGATACGCAGTATTTT. Translating gives CSSGTGNTDTQYF.

In this sample, this clonotype turned up once. A read error is possible here, since a much larger clone lies one base away. The rearrangement links TRBV6-2 or TRBV6-3 to TRBJ2-5; possibly TRBD2 for D (7 bases). V was clipped by 6 bases and J by 4 bases, with 15 bases between them. Germline V gives CDR1 MNHEY, CDR2 SVGEGT. The CDR3 is 14 residues long. CDR3 sequence (DNA): TGTGCCAGCAGCTTTAGGGGGGGAAGAGAGACCCAGTACTTC. As protein: CASSFRGGRETQYF.

This clonotype was recorded once. This chain uses TRBV7-2 with TRBJ1-6, with D maybe TRBD1 (5 bases). The CDR3 length is 12 residues. Trimming removed 4 bases from V and 10 bases from J, with 8 bases in between. From germline, CDR1 is SGHTA and CDR2 FQGNSA. The CDR3 protein is CASSSKGSPLHF. In DNA, the CDR3 is TGTGCCAGCAGCTCAAAGGGGTCACCCCTCCACTTT.

The J gene is TRBJ1-6, the V gene TRBV25-1, with D perhaps matching TRBD1 (6 bases). Germline V lookup: CDR1 MGHDK, CDR2 SYGVNS. This CDR3 spans 14 amino acids. Trimming took 8 bases from V and 9 from J, leaving 17 bases between them. The CDR3 is CASFGGRSGSPLHF. As DNA, the CDR3 is TGTGCCAGCTTTGGGGGCAGGTCGGGTTCACCCCTCCACTTT.

V is TRBV6-1 and J is TRBJ1-1; D ambiguous. Germline V CDR1 and CDR2: MNHNS, SASEGT. The CDR3 is 13 residues long. With 11 bases removed from V and 0 bases from J, the gap between germline ends came to 13 bases. The CDR3 DNA sequence: TGTGCCTCGGAGGAACAAGTGAACACTGAAGCTTTCTTT. It specifies CASEEQVNTEAFF.